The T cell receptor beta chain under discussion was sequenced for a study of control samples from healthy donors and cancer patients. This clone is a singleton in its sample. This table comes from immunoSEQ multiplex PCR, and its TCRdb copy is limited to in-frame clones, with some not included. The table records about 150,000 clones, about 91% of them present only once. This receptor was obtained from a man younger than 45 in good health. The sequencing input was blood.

The CDR3 is CASSLLPLDRSSPLHF. CDR3 nucleotide sequence: TGTGCCAGCAGTCTTCTACCCCTCGATCGGAGTTCACCCCTCCACTTT. This chain connects TRBV27 to TRBJ1-6; D uncertain. V was clipped by 5 bases and J by 9 bases, with 20 bases between them. The germline gives CDR1 MNHEY, CDR2 SMNVEV (reference sequence). The CDR3 spans 16 residues.